This T cell receptor (beta chain) is drawn from a study of CD8+ T cells in alopecia areata listed by TCRdb under 2018. The study in broad terms: Treated patients were enrolled in an open-label pilot trial of oral tofacitinib, 5 to 10 mg twice daily, for moderate-to-severe alopecia areata. Patients received tofacitinib for 6 to 18 months and were then followed off drug for 6 months to check for delayed response and recurrence. High-throughput TCRbeta sequencing was used to examine T cell clonal expansion in alopecia areata in both the C3H/HeJ mouse model and human patients. Human TCRbeta sequencing covered scalp tissue and sorted CD4+ and CD8+ peripheral blood T cells from patchy and totalis/universalis alopecia areata patients and healthy controls. Biopsies were taken from tofacitinib-treated patients at baseline and at 4 and 24 weeks of treatment, and a later scalp biopsy was taken in several of the tofacitinib-treated patients. Scalp clonality was compared across normal scalp (n=4), patchy alopecia areata scalp (n=8), and alopecia totalis/universalis scalp (n=8). The RNA source kit depended on sample type: the PAXgene miRNA kit for fixed scalp, the miRNeasy kit for PBMCs, and the RNeasy kit for mouse skin. Amplification of TCRbeta CDR3 regions was done by immunoSEQ multiplex PCR using 35 Vbeta forward primers and 13 Jbeta reverse primers.

What the research found in general, with its limitations: Compared with mice, TCR sequences shared between patients were less clear, possibly partly because of HLA diversity across the patient population. Compared with normal scalp, lesional scalp had higher clonality and more expanded CD8+ clones, particularly in alopecia totalis/universalis, a pattern that suggests antigenic drive. Unlike mouse skin, where gammadelta T cells dominate, normal human skin contains resident alphabeta T cells that get sequenced too, which complicates analysis of the scalp TCR repertoire.

The CDR3 goes from the cysteine to the phenylalanine over 15 residues. The DNA shown is the 45-base CDR3, in frame from base 1. The junction shows trimming of 2 bases on V and 2 bases on J, plus 13 bases between the germline ends. The germline V gene (reference sequence) provides CDR1 GTSNPN and CDR2 SVGIG. Turning to this clone: This receptor's antigen is unknown. No base qualities exist here, and no much larger clone lies one base off it.

This specimen's time point label, interpreted: baseline before oral tofacitinib. Peripheral blood and lesional scalp punch biopsies were obtained from patients with alopecia areata. PBMCs were isolated by density centrifugation and stained for CD3, CD4 and CD8, and CD4+ and CD8+ T cells were sorted on a FACSAria. The library relied on the immunoSEQ multiplex PCR assay. For TCR sequencing, RNA was extracted from every sample and reverse transcribed into cDNA to serve as template. SuperScript III was used to make first-strand cDNA, primed with a 2:1 mix of oligo-dT and random hexamers. A synthetic immune receptor repertoire was used to gauge amplification bias, and whatever bias remained was removed computationally. The study's own analysis went as follows. Raw reads were preprocessed for error removal, and CDR3 was defined according to IMGT conventions as running from the conserved cysteine to phenylalanine. Clonality was calculated as 1 minus Shannon entropy normalized by log2 of the number of productive unique TCRs. CD4 or CD8 identity of scalp clones was inferred by cross-referencing scalp TCRbeta sequences with sorted blood CD4 and CD8 repertoires. TCRdb provides this immuneACCESS table in a form limited to in-frame rearrangements. Some clones are lacking; in checked studies, under half of them reflect an unresolved V gene, and why the rest are absent is not known. V and J calls and clone size follow that table, whereas D and trimming were derived from the DNA. This sample is represented by under 250,000 clones; approximately 61% of them were singletons. The ten largest clones add up to over 0.4% of the sample.

The chain couples TRBV30 to TRBJ1-3, with TRBD1 tentatively as D gene (5 bases match). The sequencing used CD4+ T cells sorted from blood, collected at week 0. This sequence originates from a human donor with alopecia areata. The CDR3 protein: CAWSMLGGTGNTIYF. The nucleotides are TGTGCCTGGAGTATGCTCGGGGGGACTGGAAACACCATATATTTT.